This paragraph reports one T cell receptor (beta chain). As yet, its antigen is unknown. The data derive from a study of OX40 agonist ivuxolimab in advanced cancers. Study-wide findings and caveats: Among some nonresponders, normalized T-cell clonal expansion was also low.

Clones were read by immunoSEQ multiplex PCR, and TCRdb kept only the in-frame ones, dropping some. The sample yields about 84,000 clones, 89% seen once. The V gene lost 2 bases and the J gene lost 6 bases, with 13 bases spanning the gap. Germline CDR1 and CDR2: SGHTA and FQGTGA. The CDR3 consists of 14 residues. At baseline, cycle 4 day 1, and cycle 7 day 1, blood was sampled. The TCR was taken from an adult with an advanced solid tumor such as melanoma, head and neck, liver or kidney cancer. The chain has TRBV7-3 and TRBJ1-2; D not resolved. The sequences come from CD4+ or CD8+ T cells sorted from blood, collected in a trial of the OX40 agonist ivuxolimab. As DNA, the CDR3 is TGTGCCAGCAGCTTAGGGCACTTAGGTGATGGCTACACCTTC. It yields the protein CASSLGHLGDGYTF.